Listed here is a single TCR beta chain. Antigen unknown. Germline V CDR1 and CDR2: KGHSH, LQKENI. The CDR3 runs 15 residues. Deletions cut 2 bases from V and 6 bases from J, with 16 bases between. It was RNA transcripts that yielded the amplified TCR beta CDR3 regions. The TCR CDR3 was amplified in a first-round RT-PCR using the HTBI primer set. MiXCR, applied by TCRdb to the multiplex PCR reads, yields one record per CDR3 protein. The profile shows hundreds of thousands of distinct CDR3 sequences, more than 20% of them singletons. The data stem from a study of T cells in Graves' hyperthyroidism and ophthalmopathy. Study-wide findings and caveats: The model foresaw ophthalmopathy a median 6.5 months prior to onset.

The chain uses TRBV18 and TRBJ2-5; perhaps TRBD1 as D (6 bases). This TCR was sampled from a man aged 30 to 45 with Graves' ophthalmopathy. Sequences were obtained from blood. The CDR3 DNA is TGTGCCAGCTCACCAACCACAACAGGGATAAAGACCCAGTACTTC. Translating gives CASSPTTTGIKTQYF. Supplemented by reference TRBV18 and TRBJ2-5, the full variable domain reads NAGVMQNPRHLVRRRGQEARLRCSPMKGHSHVYWYRQLPEEGLKFMVYLQKENIIDESGMPKERFSAEFPKEGPSILRIQQVVRGDSAAYFCASSPTTTGIKTQYFGPGTRLLVL.